This T cell receptor beta chain was sequenced in a study of T cell responses to AZD1222 COVID-19 vaccine. Assay: immunoSEQ multiplex PCR; the TCRdb copy retains only in-frame clones and omits some. The sample lists 65,000 to 95,000 clones, 80% to 90% occurring once. This clone has a single count. The CDR3 has 14 residues. Germline V gives CDR1 SQVTM, CDR2 ANQGSEA. V was pared by 2 bases and J by 7 bases, with 18 bases between. V usage is TRBV29-1 and J usage is TRBJ2-7; D remains ambiguous. Sequencing was performed on peripheral blood, taken 28 days after the second AZD1222 dose. This clonotype was obtained from an adult who received the AZD1222 COVID-19 vaccine. In DNA form, the CDR3 reads TGCAGCGTTGAACTTGTCGAGAAGGGAAGGGAGCAGTACTTC. Translation: CSVELVEKGREQYF.